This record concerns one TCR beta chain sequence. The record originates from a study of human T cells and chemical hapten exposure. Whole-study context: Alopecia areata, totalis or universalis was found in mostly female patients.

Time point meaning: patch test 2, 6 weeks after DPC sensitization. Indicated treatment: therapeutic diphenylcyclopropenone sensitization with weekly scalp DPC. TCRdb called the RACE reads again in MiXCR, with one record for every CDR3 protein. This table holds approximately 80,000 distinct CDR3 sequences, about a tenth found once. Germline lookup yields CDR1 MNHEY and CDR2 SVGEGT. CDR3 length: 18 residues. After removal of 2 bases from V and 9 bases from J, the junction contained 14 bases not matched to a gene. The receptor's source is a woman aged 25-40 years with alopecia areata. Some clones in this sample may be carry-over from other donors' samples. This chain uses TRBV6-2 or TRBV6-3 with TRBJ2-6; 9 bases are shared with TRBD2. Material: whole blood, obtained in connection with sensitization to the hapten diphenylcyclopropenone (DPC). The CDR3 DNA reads TGTGCCAGCAGTTACGCCCTCGGGACTAGCCTTAAGGGCAACGTCCTGACTTTC. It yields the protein CASSYALGTSLKGNVLTF.